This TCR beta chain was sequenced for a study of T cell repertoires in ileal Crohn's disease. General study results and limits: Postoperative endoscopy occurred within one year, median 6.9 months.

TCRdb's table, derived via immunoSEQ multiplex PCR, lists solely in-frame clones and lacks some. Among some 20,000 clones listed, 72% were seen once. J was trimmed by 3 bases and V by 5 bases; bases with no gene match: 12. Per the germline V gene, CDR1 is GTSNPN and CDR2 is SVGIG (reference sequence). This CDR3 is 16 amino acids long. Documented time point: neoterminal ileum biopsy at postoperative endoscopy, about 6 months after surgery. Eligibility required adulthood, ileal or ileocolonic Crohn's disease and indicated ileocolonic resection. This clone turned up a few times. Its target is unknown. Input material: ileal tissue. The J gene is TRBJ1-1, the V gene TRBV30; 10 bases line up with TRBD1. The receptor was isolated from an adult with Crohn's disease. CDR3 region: CAWRRGQGFRYTEAFF. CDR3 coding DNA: TGTGCCTGGCGGCGGGGACAGGGGTTTCGGTACACTGAAGCTTTCTTT.